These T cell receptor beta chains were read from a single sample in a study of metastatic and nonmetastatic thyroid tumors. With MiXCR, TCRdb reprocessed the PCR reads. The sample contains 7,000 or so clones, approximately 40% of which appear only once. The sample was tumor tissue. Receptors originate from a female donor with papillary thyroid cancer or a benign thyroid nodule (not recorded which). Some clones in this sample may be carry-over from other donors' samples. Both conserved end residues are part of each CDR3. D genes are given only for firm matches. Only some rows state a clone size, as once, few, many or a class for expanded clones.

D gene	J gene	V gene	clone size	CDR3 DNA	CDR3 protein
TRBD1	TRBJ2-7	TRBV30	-	TGTGCCTGGAGTTCCGGGACAGGGGATTTCTACGAGCAGTACTTC	CAWSSGTGDFYEQYF
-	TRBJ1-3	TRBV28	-	TGTGCCAGCAGCGACCCGGGGCAGGCAATCTCTGGAAACACCATATATTTT	CASSDPGQAISGNTIYF
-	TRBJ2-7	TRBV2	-	TGTGCCAGCAGAGAAGACACCTACGAGCAGTACTTC	CASREDTYEQYF
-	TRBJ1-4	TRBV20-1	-	TGCAGTGCTAGAGACAGCACTAATGAAAAACTGTTTTTT	CSARDSTNEKLFF
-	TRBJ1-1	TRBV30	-	TGTGCCTGGAGTGGTAGACCGAACACTGAAGCTTTCTTT	CAWSGRPNTEAFF
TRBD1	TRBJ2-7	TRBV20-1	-	TGCAGTGCTAGATTCCGGGACAGGAATCACCACGAGCAGTACTTC	CSARFRDRNHHEQYF
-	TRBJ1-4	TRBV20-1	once	TGCAGTGCTAGAGGGGCGGGGGCACCCACTCGTGCTACTAATGAAAAACTGTTTTTT	CSARGAGAPTRATNEKLFF
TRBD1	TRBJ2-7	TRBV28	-	TGTGCCAGCAGTTCCCCCGGGACAGGGAGGTACGAGCAGTACTTC	CASSSPGTGRYEQYF
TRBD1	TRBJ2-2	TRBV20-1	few	TGCAGTGCTAGAGATGGTAGGACAGGGGTGTACACCGGGGAGCTGTTTTTT	CSARDGRTGVYTGELFF
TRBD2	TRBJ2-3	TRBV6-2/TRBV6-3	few	TGTGCCAGCACCTTAGCGGGAGCGGATACGCAGTATTTT	CASTLAGADTQYF
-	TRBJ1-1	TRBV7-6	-	TGTGCCAGCAGCTTAAACCCACTGGACTCAGGGAACACTGAAGCTTTCTTT	CASSLNPLDSGNTEAFF
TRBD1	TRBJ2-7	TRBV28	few	TGTGCCAGCAGAACCCCCACAGGGGACGAACGGTATGAGCAGTACTTC	CASRTPTGDERYEQYF
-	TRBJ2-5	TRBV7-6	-	TGTGCCAGCAGCCCTGGTGAGACCCAGTACTTC	CASSPGETQYF
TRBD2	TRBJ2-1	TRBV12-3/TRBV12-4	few	TGTGCCAGCAGTCGACTAGCGGGAGTGGATGGAAATGAGCAGTTCTTC	CASSRLAGVDGNEQFF
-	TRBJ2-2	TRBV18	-	TGTGCCAGCTCACGGGATTTAAACACCGGGGAGCTGTTTTTT	CASSRDLNTGELFF
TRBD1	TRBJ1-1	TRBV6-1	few	TGTGCCAGCAGAGGGGGACAGCCGAACACTGAAGCTTTCTTT	CASRGGQPNTEAFF
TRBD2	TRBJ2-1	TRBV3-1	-	TGTGCCACCCGGGGACTAGCGGGTTACAATGAGCAGTTCTTC	CATRGLAGYNEQFF
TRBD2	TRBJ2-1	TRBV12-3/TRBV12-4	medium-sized	TGTGCCAGCACCCAGACTAGCGGGCTTAACAATGAGCAGTTCTTC	CASTQTSGLNNEQFF
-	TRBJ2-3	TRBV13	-	TGTGCCAGCAGCTTAGGGGGCACAGATACGCAGTATTTT	CASSLGGTDTQYF
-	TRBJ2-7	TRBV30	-	TGTGCCTTCAAACAGGGTACCTACGAGCAGTACTTC	CAFKQGTYEQYF
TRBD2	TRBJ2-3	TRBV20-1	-	TGCAGTGCCCCGGGACTAGCGGGAGACACAGATACGCAGTATTTT	CSAPGLAGDTDTQYF
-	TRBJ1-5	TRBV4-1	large	TGCGCCAGCAGCCAAGATCCAGGGAATCAGCCCCAGCATTTT	CASSQDPGNQPQHF
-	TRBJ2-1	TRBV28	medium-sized	TGTGCCAGCAGCCCACGAGGGCGGGATAATGAGCAGTTCTTC	CASSPRGRDNEQFF
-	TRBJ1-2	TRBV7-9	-	TGTGCCAGCAGCTTAGCGTTGGGGGAGAGTGGCTACACCTTC	CASSLALGESGYTF
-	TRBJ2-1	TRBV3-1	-	TGTGCCAGCAGCCAAGATCTTAGTGGGAGATCGAGCTCCTACAAAGAGCAGTTCTTC	CASSQDLSGRSSSYKEQFF
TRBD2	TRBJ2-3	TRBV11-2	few	TGTGCCAGCAGCAAGGGACTAGCAGTAAGCACAGATACGCAGTATTTT	CASSKGLAVSTDTQYF